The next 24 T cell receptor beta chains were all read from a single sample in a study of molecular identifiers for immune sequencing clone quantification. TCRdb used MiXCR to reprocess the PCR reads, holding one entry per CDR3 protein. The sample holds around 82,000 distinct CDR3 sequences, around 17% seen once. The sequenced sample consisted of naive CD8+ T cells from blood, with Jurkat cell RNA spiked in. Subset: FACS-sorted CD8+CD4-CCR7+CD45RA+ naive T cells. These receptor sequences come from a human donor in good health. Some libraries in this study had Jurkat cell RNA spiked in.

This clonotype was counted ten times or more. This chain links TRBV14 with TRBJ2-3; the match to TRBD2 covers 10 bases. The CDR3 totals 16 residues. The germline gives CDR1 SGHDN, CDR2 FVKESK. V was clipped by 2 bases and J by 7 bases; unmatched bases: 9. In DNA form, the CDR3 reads TGTGCCAGCAGCCAACCCTTACTAGCGGGGTCGAATACGCAGTATTTT. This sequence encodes CASSQPLLAGSNTQYF.

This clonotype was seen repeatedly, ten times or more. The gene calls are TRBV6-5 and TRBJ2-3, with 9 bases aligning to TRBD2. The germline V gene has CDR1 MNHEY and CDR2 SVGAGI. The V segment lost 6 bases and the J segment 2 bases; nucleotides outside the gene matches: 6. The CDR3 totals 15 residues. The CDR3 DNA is TGTGCCAGCAGACTCAGCGGGGGGTCCACAGATACGCAGTATTTT. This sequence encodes CASRLSGGSTDTQYF.

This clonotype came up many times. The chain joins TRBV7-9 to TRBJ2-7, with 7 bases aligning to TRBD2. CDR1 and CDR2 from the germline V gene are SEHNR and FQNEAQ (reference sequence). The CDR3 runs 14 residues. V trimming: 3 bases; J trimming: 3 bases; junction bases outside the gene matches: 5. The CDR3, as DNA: TGTGCCAGCAGCTTGGGGACTACCAACTACGAGCAGTACTTC. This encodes CASSLGTTNYEQYF. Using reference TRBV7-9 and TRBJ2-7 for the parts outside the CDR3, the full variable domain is DTGVSQNPRHKITKRGQNVTFRCDPISEHNRLYWYRQTLGQGPEFLTYFQNEAQLEKSRLLSDRFSAERPKGSFSTLEIQRTEQGDSAMYLCASSLGTTNYEQYFGPGTRLTVT.

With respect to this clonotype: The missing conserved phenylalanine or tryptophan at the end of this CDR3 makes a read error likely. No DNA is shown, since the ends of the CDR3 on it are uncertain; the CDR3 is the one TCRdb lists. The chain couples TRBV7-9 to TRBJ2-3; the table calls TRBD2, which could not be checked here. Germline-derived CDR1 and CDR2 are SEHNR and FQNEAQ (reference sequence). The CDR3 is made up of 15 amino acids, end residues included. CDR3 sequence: CASSPPASGGSVGYL.

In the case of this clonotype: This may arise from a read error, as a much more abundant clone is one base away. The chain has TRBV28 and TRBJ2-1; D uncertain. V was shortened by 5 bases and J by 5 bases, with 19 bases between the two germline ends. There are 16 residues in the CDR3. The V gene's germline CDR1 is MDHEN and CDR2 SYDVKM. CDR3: CASSRDPFYVNNEQFF. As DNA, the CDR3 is TGTGCCAGCAGTCGAGATCCGTTTTACGTTAACAATGAGCAGTTCTTC. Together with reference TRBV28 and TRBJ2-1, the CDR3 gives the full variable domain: DVKVTQSSRYLVKRTGEKVFLECVQDMDHENMFWYRQDPGLGLRLIYFSYDVKMKEKGDIPEGYSVSREKKERFSLILESASTNQTSMYLCASSRDPFYVNNEQFFGPGTRLTVL.

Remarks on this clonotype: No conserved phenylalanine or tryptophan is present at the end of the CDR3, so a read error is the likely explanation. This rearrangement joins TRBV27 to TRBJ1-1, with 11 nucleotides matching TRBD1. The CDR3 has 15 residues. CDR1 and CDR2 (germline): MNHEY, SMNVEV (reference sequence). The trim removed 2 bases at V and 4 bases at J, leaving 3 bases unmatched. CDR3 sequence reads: CASSLGQGALTEAFL. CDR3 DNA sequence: TGTGCCAGCAGTTTAGGACAGGGGGCGCTCACTGAAGCTTTCCTT.

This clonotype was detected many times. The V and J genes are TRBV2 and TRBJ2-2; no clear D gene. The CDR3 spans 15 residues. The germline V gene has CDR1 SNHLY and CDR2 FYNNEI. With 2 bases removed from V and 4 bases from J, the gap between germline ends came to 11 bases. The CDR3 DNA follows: TGTGCCAGCAGTGAAACGGGCCGGAGCACCGGGGAGCTGTTTTTT. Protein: CASSETGRSTGELFF. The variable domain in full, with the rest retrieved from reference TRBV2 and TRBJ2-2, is EPEVTQTPSHQVTQMGQEVILRCVPISNHLYFYWYRQILGQKVEFLVSFYNNEISEKSEIFDDQFSVERPDGSNFTLKIRSTKLEDSAMYFCASSETGRSTGELFFGEGSRLTVL.

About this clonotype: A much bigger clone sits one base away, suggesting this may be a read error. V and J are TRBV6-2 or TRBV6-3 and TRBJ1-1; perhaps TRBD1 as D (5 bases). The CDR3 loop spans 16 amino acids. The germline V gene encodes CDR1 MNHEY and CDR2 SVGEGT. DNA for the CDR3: TGTGCCAGCAGTTATACACCCGAGGACATGAACACTGAAGTTTTCTTT. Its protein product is CASSYTPEDMNTEVFF.

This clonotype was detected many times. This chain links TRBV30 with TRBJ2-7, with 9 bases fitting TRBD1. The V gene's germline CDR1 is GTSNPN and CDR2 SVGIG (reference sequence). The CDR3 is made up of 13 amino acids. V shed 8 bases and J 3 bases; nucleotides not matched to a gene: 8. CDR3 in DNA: TGTGCCGCCTCCGGGACAGGGAACTACGAGCAGTACTTC. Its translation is CAASGTGNYEQYF.

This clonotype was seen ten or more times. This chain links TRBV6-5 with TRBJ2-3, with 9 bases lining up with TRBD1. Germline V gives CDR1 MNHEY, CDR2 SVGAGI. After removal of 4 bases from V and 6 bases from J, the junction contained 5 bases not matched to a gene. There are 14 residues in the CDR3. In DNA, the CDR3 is TGTGCCAGCAGTTCTGACAGGGGGGACGATACGCAGTATTTT. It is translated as CASSSDRGDDTQYF.

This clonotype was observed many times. The CDR3 spells CASSYSVRLAEYEQYF. CDR3 sequence (DNA): TGTGCCAGCAGTTACTCGGTAAGACTAGCGGAATACGAGCAGTACTTC. The chain links TRBV6-5 to TRBJ2-7; 9 positions match TRBD2. The CDR3 consists of 16 residues. Per the germline V gene, CDR1 is MNHEY and CDR2 is SVGAGI. Germline trimming cut 0 bases from V and 4 bases from J; bases unmatched to any gene: 7.

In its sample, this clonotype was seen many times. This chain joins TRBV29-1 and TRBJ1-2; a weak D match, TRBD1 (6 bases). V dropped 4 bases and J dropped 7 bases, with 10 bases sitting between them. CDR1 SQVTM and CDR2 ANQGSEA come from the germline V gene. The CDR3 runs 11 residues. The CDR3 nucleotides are TGCAGCGTTGCAGGGGATTTTGGCTACACCTTC. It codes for CSVAGDFGYTF.

CDR3 residues: CASSGTGRSYEQYF. The CDR3 nucleotides read TGTGCCAGCAGCGGGACAGGGAGAAGCTACGAGCAGTACTTC. This sequence joins TRBV7-9 and TRBJ2-7, with TRBD1 matching 9 bases. In germline, CDR1 is SEHNR, CDR2 FQNEAQ (reference sequence). This CDR3 region has 14 residues. Trimming cost V 5 bases and J 3 bases; bases outside gene matches: 5.

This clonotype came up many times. CDR3 residues: CASRTAYEQYF. The CDR3 DNA reads TGTGCCAGCAGGACTGCCTACGAGCAGTACTTC. V is TRBV11-2 and J is TRBJ2-7; D is ambiguous. Trimming removed 6 bases from V and 2 bases from J, with 5 bases in between. The CDR3 has 11 residues. Germline V CDR1 and CDR2: SGHAT, FQNNGV.

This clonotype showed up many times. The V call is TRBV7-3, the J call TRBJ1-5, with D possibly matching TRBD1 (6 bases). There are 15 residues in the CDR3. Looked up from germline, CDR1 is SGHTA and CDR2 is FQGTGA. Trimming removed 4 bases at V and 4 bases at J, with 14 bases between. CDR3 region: CASSSTGSGNQPQHF. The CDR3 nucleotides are TGTGCCAGCAGCTCCACAGGGTCCGGGAATCAGCCCCAGCATTTT.

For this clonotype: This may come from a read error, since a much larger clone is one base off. CDR3 region: CASRKGFPREQYF. Here the CDR3 DNA reads TGTGCCAGCAGGAAAGGGTTCCCGAGAGAGCAGTACTTC. This chain connects TRBV28 to TRBJ2-7; D is unclear. This CDR3 is built from 13 residues. The V and J ends lost 6 bases and 7 bases respectively, with 16 bases between them. Germline values: CDR1 MDHEN, CDR2 SYDVKM.

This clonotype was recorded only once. The DNA for the CDR3 is TGTGCCAGTAGTAGGGTCAGCGGGAGTGCAGATACGCAGTATTTT. It translates to CASSRVSGSADTQYF. This rearrangement joins TRBV19 to TRBJ2-3, with 8 bases identical to TRBD2. The CDR3 has 15 amino acids. V lost 4 bases and J lost 4; bases outside the gene matches: 7. Germline CDR1 LNHDA, CDR2 SQIVND (reference sequence).

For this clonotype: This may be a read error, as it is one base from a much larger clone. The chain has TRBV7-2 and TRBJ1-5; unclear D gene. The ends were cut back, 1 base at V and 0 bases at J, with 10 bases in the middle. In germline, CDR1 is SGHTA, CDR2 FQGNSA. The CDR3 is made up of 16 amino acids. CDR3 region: CASSLVTGISNQPQHF. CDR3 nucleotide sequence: TGTGCCAGCAGCTTAGTTACGGGGATTAGCAATCAGCCCCAGCATTTT.

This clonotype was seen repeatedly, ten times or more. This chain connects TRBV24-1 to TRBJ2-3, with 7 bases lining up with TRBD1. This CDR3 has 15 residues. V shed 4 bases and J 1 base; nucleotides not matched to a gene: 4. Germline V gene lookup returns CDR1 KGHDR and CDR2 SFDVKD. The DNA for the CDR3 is TGTGCCACCAGTGACTCCGGACAGGGCACAGATACGCAGTATTTT. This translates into CATSDSGQGTDTQYF.

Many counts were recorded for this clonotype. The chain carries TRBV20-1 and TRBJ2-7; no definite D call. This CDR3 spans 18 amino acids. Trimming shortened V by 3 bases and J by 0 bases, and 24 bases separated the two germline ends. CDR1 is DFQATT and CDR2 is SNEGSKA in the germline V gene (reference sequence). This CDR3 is CSASLLNPSTRSSYEQYF. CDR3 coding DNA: TGCAGTGCTAGCTTACTTAATCCTTCAACACGCAGCTCCTACGAGCAGTACTTC.

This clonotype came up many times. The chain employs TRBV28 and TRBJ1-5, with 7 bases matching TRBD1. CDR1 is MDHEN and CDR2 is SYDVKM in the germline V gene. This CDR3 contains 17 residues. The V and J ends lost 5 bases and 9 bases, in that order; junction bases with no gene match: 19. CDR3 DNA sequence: TGTGCCAGCAGTACGGGACAGCCCACGGCCACTTTGCGGCCCCAGCATTTT. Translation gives CASSTGQPTATLRPQHF.

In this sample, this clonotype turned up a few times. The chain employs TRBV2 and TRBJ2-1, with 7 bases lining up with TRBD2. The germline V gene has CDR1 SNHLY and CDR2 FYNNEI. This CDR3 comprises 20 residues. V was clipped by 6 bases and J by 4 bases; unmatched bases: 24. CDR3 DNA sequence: TGTGCCAGCAGAACCTCGCCCCTAGCGGCGGACCTTCCGCCATACAATGAGCAGTTCTTC. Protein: CASRTSPLAADLPPYNEQFF.

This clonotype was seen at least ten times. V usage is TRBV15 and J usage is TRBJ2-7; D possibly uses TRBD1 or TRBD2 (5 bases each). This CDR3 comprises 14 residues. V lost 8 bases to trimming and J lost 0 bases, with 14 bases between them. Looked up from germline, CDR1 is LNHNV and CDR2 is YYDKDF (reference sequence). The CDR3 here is CATGGGTDSYEQYF. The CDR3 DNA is TGTGCCACCGGGGGTGGGACCGACTCCTACGAGCAGTACTTC.

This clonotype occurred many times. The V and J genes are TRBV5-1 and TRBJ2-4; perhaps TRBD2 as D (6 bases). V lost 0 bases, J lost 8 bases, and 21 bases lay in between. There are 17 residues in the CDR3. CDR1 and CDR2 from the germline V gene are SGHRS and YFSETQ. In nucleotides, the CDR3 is TGCGCCAGCAGCTTGGAAGCCGTAGCGGTTCAGGCAGACATTCAGTACTTC. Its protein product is CASSLEAVAVQADIQYF.